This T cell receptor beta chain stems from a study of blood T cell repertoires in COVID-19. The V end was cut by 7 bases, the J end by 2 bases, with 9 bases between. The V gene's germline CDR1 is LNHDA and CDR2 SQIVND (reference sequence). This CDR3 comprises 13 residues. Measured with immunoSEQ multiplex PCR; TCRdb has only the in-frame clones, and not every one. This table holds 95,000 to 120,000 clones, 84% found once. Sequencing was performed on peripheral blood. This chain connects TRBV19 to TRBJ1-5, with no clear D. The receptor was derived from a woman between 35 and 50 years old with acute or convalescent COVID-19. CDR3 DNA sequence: TGTGCCAGTAAAGCTTTTCGCAATCAGCCCCAGCATTTT. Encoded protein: CASKAFRNQPQHF.